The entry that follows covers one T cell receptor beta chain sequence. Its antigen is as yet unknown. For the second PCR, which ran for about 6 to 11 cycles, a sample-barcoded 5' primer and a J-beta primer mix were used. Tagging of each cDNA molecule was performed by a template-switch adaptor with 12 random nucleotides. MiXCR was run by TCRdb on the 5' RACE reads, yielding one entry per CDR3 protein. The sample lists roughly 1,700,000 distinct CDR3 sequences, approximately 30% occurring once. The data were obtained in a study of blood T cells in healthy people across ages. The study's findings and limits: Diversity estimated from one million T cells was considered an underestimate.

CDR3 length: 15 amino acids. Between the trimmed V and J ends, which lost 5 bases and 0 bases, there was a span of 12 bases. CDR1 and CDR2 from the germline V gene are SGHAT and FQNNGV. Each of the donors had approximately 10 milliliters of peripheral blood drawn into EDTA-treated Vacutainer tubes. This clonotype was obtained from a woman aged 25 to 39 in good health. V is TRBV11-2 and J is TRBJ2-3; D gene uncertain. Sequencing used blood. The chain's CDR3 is CASSPRRLSTDTQYF. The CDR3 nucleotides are TGTGCCAGCAGCCCCAGGCGCTTAAGCACAGATACGCAGTATTTT.